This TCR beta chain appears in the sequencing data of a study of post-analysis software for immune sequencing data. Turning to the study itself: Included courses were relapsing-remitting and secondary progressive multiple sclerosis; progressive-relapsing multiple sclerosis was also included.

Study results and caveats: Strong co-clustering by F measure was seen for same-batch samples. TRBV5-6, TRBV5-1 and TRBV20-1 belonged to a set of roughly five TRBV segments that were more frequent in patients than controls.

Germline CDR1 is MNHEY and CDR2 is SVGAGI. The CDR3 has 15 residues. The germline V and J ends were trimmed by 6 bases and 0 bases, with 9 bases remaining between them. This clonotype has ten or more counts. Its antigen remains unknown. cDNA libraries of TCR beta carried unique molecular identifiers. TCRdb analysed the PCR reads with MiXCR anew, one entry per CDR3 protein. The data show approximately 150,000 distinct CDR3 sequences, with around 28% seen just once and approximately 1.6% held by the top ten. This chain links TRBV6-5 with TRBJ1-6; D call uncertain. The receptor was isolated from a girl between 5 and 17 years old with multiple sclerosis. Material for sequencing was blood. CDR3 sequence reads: CASRPSGSYNSPLHF. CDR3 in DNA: TGTGCCAGCAGACCCAGCGGCTCCTATAATTCACCCCTCCACTTT.